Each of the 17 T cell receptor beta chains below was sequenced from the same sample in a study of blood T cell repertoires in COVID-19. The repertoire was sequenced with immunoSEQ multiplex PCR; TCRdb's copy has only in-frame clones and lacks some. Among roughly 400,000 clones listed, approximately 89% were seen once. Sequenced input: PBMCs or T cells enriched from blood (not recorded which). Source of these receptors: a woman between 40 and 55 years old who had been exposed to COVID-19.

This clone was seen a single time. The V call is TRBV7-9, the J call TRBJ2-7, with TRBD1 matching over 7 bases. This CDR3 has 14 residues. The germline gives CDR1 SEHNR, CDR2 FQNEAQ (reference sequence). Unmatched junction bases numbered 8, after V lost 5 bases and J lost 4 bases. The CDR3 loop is CASSQSGTAYEQYF. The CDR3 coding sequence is TGTGCCAGCAGCCAATCCGGGACAGCTTACGAGCAGTACTTC.

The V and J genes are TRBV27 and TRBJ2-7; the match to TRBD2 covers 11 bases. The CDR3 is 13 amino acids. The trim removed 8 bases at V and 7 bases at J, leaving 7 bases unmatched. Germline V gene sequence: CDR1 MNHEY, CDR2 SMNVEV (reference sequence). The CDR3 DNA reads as TGTGCCAGCCTCGCTAGCGGGAGGTTGGAGCAGTACTTC. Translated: CASLASGRLEQYF.

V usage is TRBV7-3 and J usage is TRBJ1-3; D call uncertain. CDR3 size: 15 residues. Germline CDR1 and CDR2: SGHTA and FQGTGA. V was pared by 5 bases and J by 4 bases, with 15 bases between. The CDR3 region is CASSPTPGPGNTIYF. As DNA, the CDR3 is TGTGCCAGCAGCCCCACCCCAGGCCCCGGAAACACCATATATTTT. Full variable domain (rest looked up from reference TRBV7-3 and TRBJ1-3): GAGVSQTPSNKVTEKGKYVELRCDPISGHTALYWYRQSLGQGPEFLIYFQGTGAADDSGLPNDRFFAVRPEGSVSTLKIQRTERGDSAVYLCASSPTPGPGNTIYFGEGSWLTVV.

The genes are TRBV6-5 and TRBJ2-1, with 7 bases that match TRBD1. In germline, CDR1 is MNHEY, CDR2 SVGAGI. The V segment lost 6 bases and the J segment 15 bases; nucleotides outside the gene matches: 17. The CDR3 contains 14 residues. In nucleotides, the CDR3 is TGTGCCAGCAGCCCAGGGGGAGCCATCTTCGGTCCGTTCTTC. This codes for CASSPGGAIFGPFF.

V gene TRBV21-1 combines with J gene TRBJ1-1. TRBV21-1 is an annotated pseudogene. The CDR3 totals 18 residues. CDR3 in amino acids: CASSKSRPLPEENTEAFF. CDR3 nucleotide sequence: TGTGCCAGCAGCAAATCTAGGCCCCTACCGGAGGAGAACACTGAAGCTTTCTTT.

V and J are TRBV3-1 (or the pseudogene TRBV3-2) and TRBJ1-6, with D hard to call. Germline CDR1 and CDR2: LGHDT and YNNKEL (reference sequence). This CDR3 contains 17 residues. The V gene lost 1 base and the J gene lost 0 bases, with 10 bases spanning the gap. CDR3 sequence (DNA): TGTGCCAGCAGCCAAGCTGGGCATAGCTCCTATAATTCACCCCTCCACTTT. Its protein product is CASSQAGHSSYNSPLHF.

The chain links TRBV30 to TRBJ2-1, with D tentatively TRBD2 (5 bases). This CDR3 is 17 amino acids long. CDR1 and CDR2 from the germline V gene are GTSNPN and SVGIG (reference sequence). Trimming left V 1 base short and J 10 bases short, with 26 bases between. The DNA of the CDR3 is TGTGCCTGGAGTGCCTCCCAAAAGGGAGCCACCCCCAGCGAGCAGTTCTTC. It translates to CAWSASQKGATPSEQFF.

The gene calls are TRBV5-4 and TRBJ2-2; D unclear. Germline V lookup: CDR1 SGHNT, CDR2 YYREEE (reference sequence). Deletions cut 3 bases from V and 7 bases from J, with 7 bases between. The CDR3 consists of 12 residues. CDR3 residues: CASSSVYGELFF. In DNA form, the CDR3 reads TGTGCCAGCAGCTCCGTTTACGGGGAGCTGTTTTTT.

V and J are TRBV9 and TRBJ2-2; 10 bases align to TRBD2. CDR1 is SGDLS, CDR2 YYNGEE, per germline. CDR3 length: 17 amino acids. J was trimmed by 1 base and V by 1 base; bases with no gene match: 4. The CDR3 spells CASSVTRTSGNTGELFF. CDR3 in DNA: TGTGCCAGCAGCGTAACTCGGACTAGCGGGAACACCGGGGAGCTGTTTTTT.

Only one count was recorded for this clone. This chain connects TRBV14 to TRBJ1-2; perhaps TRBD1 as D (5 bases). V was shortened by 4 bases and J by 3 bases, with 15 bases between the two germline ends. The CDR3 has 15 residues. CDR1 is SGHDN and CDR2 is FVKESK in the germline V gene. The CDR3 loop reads CASSLSTGGYYGYTF. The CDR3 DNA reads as TGTGCCAGCAGCCTCTCTACAGGCGGATACTATGGCTACACCTTC.

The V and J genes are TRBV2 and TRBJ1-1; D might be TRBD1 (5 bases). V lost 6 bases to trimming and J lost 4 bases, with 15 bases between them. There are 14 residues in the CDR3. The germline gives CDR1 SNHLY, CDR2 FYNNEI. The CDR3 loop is CASSLRSGGTEAFF. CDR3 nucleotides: TGTGCCAGCAGCCTCAGGTCGGGGGGCACTGAAGCTTTCTTT.

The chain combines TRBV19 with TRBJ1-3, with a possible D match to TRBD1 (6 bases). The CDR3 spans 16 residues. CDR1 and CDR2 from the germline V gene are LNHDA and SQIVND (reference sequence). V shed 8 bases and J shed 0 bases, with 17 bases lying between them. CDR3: CASSDRINFSGNTIYF. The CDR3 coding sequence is TGTGCCAGTTCAGACAGGATCAACTTCTCTGGAAACACCATATATTTT.

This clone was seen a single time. CDR3 protein: CASSRLAGGANEQFF. The DNA of the CDR3 is TGTGCCAGTAGTCGACTAGCGGGGGGTGCTAATGAGCAGTTCTTC. This chain joins TRBV19 and TRBJ2-1, with 13 bases that match TRBD2. The junction had 5 bases not matched to a gene; V was cut back by 5 bases and J by 7 bases. The germline CDR1 and CDR2 sequences are LNHDA and SQIVND (reference sequence). This CDR3 has 15 amino acids.

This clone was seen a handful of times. Here the CDR3 reads CASSAGRGGTDTQYF. In DNA form, the CDR3 reads TGTGCCAGCAGCGCCGGGCGGGGCGGCACAGATACGCAGTATTTT. The chain has TRBV7-3 and TRBJ2-3, with a possible D match to TRBD2 (6 bases). V lost 5 bases and J 1 base, leaving 13 bases between the germline ends. Per the germline V gene, CDR1 is SGHTA and CDR2 is FQGTGA. The CDR3 runs to 15 residues.

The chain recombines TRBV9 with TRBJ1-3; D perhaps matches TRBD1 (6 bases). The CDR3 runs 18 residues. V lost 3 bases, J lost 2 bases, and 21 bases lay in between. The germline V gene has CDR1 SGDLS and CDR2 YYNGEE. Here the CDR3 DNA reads TGTGCCAGCAGCGACCCCACTCAGATAGGGGGGGCTGGAAACACCATATATTTT. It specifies CASSDPTQIGGAGNTIYF.

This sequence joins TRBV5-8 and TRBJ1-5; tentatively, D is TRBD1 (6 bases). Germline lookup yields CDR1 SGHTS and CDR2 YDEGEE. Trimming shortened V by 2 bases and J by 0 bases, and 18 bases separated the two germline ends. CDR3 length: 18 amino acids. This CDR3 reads CASSFMGHSQSSNQPQHF. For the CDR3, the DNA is TGTGCCAGCAGCTTTATGGGACACTCCCAAAGTAGCAATCAGCCCCAGCATTTT.

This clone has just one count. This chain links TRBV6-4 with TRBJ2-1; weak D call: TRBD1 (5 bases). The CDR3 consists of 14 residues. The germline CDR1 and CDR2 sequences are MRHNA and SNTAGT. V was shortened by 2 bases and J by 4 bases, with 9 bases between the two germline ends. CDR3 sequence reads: CASSDAAGYNEQFF. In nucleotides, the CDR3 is TGTGCCAGCAGTGACGCCGCAGGGTACAATGAGCAGTTCTTC.